This T cell receptor (beta chain) was obtained from a study of blood T cell repertoires in COVID-19. Overall study: The cDNA or gDNA used as material had been derived from T cells, B-cell-depleted T cells, or PBMCs.

The V gene lost 2 bases and the J gene lost 3 bases, with 8 bases spanning the gap. The germline gives CDR1 LGHDT, CDR2 YNNKEL (reference sequence). CDR3 length: 14 residues. Clones were sequenced by immunoSEQ multiplex PCR, and TCRdb holds only the in-frame ones, with some missing. The sample consists of around 87,000 clones, 90% of them appearing once. The sequenced material came from peripheral blood. This clonotype was sampled from a human donor with active COVID-19. The donor label of this sample is uncertain. The J gene is TRBJ2-1, the V gene TRBV3-1 (or the pseudogene TRBV3-2); D may be TRBD1 (5 bases). The CDR3 DNA is TGTGCCAGCAGCCAACAGGGTGGCTACAATGAGCAGTTCTTC. Amino acids: CASSQQGGYNEQFF.